Below are 10 T cell receptor beta chains sequenced from a single sample in a study of T cells in Graves' hyperthyroidism and ophthalmopathy. RNA transcripts were the template for amplifying TCR beta CDR3 regions. TCR CDR3 regions were first amplified by RT-PCR with HTBI primers. Each CDR3 protein gets one entry after TCRdb re-called the multiplex PCR reads with MiXCR. The repertoire has almost 500,000 distinct CDR3 sequences, about 20% of them found once; the top ten carry about 53%. Sequenced sample: blood. The receptors derive from a woman in her 70s with Graves' ophthalmopathy.

The chain links TRBV20-1 to TRBJ1-6; tentative D call: TRBD1 (5 bases). The CDR3 loop spans 13 amino acids. Germline CDR1 reads DFQATT; CDR2 reads SNEGSKA (reference sequence). V was cut by 1 base and J by 6 bases, with 7 bases left in between. The CDR3 region has the DNA TGCAGTGCTAGAGCGGGGGGTAATTCACCCCTCCACTTT. Its protein is CSARAGGNSPLHF.

This clonotype was seen more than once but under ten times. The chain has TRBV28 and TRBJ2-1, with 9 bases matching TRBD1. V shed 2 bases, J shed 6 bases, and the junction held 8 bases outside the gene matches. CDR1 and CDR2 from the germline V gene are MDHEN and SYDVKM. The CDR3 extends over 16 amino acids. The CDR3 reads CASSLHTGGGFNEQFF. The CDR3 nucleotides read TGTGCCAGCAGTTTACATACAGGGGGCGGGTTCAATGAGCAGTTCTTC.

This clonotype came up a few times. V is TRBV18 and J is TRBJ2-7; 9 positions match TRBD1. CDR1 is KGHSH and CDR2 is LQKENI in the germline V gene. The CDR3 contains 15 residues. J lost 3 bases, V lost 4 bases, and 7 bases had no gene match. CDR3 bases: TGTGCCAGCTCACTATACAGGGGGCTAGGCTACGAGCAGTACTTC. Translating gives CASSLYRGLGYEQYF.

This clonotype has a count of ten or more. This chain joins TRBV5-1 and TRBJ2-1; TRBD2 matches 7 bases. After removal of 3 bases from V and 8 bases from J, the junction contained 8 bases not matched to a gene. CDR1 is SGHRS and CDR2 is YFSETQ in the germline V gene. This CDR3 region has 14 residues. The CDR3, as DNA: TGCGCCAGCAGCTGGGGGGGAGTAGGCGATGAGCAGTTCTTC. Protein: CASSWGGVGDEQFF.

This chain connects TRBV7-3 to TRBJ1-1; tentatively, D is TRBD1 (5 bases). The V gene's germline CDR1 is SGHTA and CDR2 FQGTGA. CDR3 size: 14 residues. The V end lost 5 bases, the J end lost 4 bases, and 14 bases lay between the germline ends. CDR3 amino acids: CASSPQGGGTEAFF. In DNA, the CDR3 is TGTGCCAGCAGCCCGCAGGGCGGTGGCACTGAAGCTTTCTTT.

To note about this clonotype: A clone one base away is much larger, so this may be a read error. The V gene is TRBV2, the J gene TRBJ2-1, with 9 nucleotides matching TRBD1. Germline V gives CDR1 SNHLY, CDR2 FYNNEI. This CDR3 is 15 amino acids long. The CDR3 nucleotides read TGTGCCGGCAGGAGGGACAGGGCGAACATCGATGAGCAGTTCTTC. Translating it yields CAGRRDRANIDEQFF.

V and J are TRBV20-1 and TRBJ2-2; no clear D. CDR3 length: 13 residues. V dropped 6 bases and J dropped 2 bases, with 10 bases sitting between them. Germline V gene lookup returns CDR1 DFQATT and CDR2 SNEGSKA (reference sequence). The CDR3 DNA reads TGCAGTGCCGCCCGACGCAACACCGGGGAGCTGTTTTTT. Encoded protein: CSAARRNTGELFF.

This clonotype was picked up a small number of times. The gene calls are TRBV20-1 and TRBJ2-3, with TRBD2 matching 15 bases. V lost 4 bases and J lost 6; bases outside the gene matches: 5. Germline CDR1 reads DFQATT; CDR2 reads SNEGSKA (reference sequence). The CDR3 totals 15 residues. The CDR3 spells CSATSGTSGRDTQYF. CDR3 in DNA: TGCAGTGCTACCTCCGGGACTAGCGGGAGGGATACGCAGTATTTT.

This clonotype was counted between two and nine times. V is TRBV6-2 or TRBV6-3 and J is TRBJ2-3, with 10 bases matching TRBD2. CDR3 length: 15 residues. CDR1 is MNHEY, CDR2 SVGEGT, per germline. The V segment lost 2 bases and the J segment 6 bases; nucleotides outside the gene matches: 5. CDR3 loop: CASSYVAGGGDTQYF. The CDR3 DNA sequence: TGTGCCAGCAGTTACGTAGCGGGGGGAGGCGATACGCAGTATTTT.

This clonotype turned up a few times. V is TRBV5-1 and J is TRBJ1-2; D ambiguous. This CDR3 is 13 amino acids long. Germline V lookup: CDR1 SGHRS, CDR2 YFSETQ. V was clipped by 4 bases and J by 7 bases, with 14 bases between them. The CDR3 DNA reads as TGCGCCAGCAGCGAGACGGGAAGAGGTGGCTACACCTTC. This codes for CASSETGRGGYTF.